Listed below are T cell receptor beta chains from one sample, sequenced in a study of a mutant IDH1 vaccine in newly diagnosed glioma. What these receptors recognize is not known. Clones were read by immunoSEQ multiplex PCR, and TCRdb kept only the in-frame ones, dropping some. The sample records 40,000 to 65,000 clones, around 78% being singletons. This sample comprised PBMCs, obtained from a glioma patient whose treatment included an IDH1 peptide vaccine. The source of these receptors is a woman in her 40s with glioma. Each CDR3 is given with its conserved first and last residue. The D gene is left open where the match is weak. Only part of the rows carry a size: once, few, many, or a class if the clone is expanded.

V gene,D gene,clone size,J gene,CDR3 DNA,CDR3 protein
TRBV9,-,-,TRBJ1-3,TGTGCCAGCAGAGGGTCCTCTGGAAACACCATATATTTT,CASRGSSGNTIYF
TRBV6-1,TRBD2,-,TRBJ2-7,TGTGCCAGCAGTCCGCGGGGGAGGGAGAGGGAGCAGTACTTC,CASSPRGREREQYF
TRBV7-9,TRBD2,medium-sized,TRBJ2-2,TGTGCCAGCAGCTCCAGGACTAGCGGGAACACCGGGGAGCTGTTTTTT,CASSSRTSGNTGELFF
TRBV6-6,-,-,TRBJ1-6,TGTGCCAGCAGTTACGTGGTCAGAGGATCACCCCTCCACTTT,CASSYVVRGSPLHF
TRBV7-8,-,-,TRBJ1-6,TGTGCCAGCAGCCTATTGGCCCGGGGGGCGGATGGATCACCCCTCCACTTT,CASSLLARGADGSPLHF
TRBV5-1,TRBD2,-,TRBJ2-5,TGCGCCAGCAGCCCGGGCCCTAGCGGGGCTACACAAGAGACCCAGTACTTC,CASSPGPSGATQETQYF
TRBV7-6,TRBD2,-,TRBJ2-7,TGTGCCAGCAGCTTAAGGAGGGGCGAGCGGGGGGCCGAATACGAGCAGTACTTC,CASSLRRGERGAEYEQYF
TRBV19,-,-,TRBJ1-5,TGTGCCAGTAGTATAGTGGGGCGAGGGCCGAGCAATCAGCCCCAGCATTTT,CASSIVGRGPSNQPQHF
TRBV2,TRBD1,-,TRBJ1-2,TGTGCCAGCAGCGCCCCGGGACAGACACTTATTGACAGTTTC,CASSAPGQTLIDSF
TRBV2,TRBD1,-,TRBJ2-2,TGTGCCAGCAGTATGAGGGGGCGCGTGACCGGGGAGCTGTTTTTT,CASSMRGRVTGELFF
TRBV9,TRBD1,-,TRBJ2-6,TGTGCCAGCAGCGTCCGGGACAGGGGGCCACCTGGGGCCAACGTCCTGACTTTC,CASSVRDRGPPGANVLTF
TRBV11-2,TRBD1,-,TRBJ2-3,TGTGCCAGCAGCGCTAACAGGGGGAAGGGCACAGATACGCAGTATTTT,CASSANRGKGTDTQYF
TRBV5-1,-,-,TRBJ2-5,TGCGCCAGCACCCGGGACGGTCAAGAGACCCAGTACTTC,CASTRDGQETQYF
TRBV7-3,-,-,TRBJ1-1,TGTGCCAGCAGCGACCAGATTCGGGCTGAAGCTTTCTTT,CASSDQIRAEAFF
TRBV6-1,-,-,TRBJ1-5,TGTGCCAGCAGTGACCCCGAGACAGGTCGTATCGGGTTCAATCAGCCCCAGCATTTT,CASSDPETGRIGFNQPQHF
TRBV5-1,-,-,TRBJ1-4,TGCGCCAGCAGCCTAAGCCGGGGCGGGAATGAAAAACTGTTTTTT,CASSLSRGGNEKLFF
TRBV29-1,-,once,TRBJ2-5,TGCAGCGTTGCGTTGGTCGAGGGAGAGACCCAGTACTTC,CSVALVEGETQYF
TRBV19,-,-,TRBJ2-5,TGTGCCAGTAGTAGGACCCAAGAGACCCAGTACTTC,CASSRTQETQYF